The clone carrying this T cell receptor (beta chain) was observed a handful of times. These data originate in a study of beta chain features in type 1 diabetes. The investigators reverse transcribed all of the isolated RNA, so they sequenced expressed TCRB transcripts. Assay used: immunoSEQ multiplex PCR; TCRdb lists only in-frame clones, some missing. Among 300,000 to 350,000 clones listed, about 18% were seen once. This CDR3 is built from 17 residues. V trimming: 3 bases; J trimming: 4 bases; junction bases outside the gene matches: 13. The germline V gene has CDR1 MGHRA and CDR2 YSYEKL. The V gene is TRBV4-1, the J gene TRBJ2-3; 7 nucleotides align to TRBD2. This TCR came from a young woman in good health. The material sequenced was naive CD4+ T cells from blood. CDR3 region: CASSQGRAAGDADTQYF. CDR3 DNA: TGCGCCAGCAGCCAGGGCCGGGCTGCGGGAGATGCAGATACGCAGTATTTT.